A single sample gave rise to the 6 T cell receptor beta chains below, sequenced in a study of T-cell reconstitution after alpha-beta-depleted transplantation in children. Unique molecular identifiers were used in preparing the TCRbeta library. TCRdb analysed the PCR reads with MiXCR anew, one entry per CDR3 protein. The data hold hundreds of thousands of distinct CDR3 sequences, with approximately 32% observed a single time. Here the sequenced sample was PBMCs from the stem cell graft donor, taken from the stem cell graft. The source is a human donor who donated a stem cell graft to a child with aplastic anemia.

This clonotype appeared a few times. V is TRBV4-3 and J is TRBJ2-7; a weak D match, TRBD1 (5 bases). The length of the CDR3 is 14 residues. With 4 bases removed from V and 2 bases from J, the gap between germline ends came to 12 bases. Looked up from germline, CDR1 is LGHNA and CDR2 is YSLEER. The chain's CDR3 is CASSPNRRTYEQYF. The CDR3 region has the DNA TGCGCCAGCAGCCCGAACAGGCGAACCTACGAGCAGTACTTC.

The chain couples TRBV4-3 to TRBJ2-1; 7 nucleotides agree with TRBD2. Germline V CDR1 and CDR2: LGHNA, YSLEER. Trimming removed 1 base from V and 7 bases from J; junction bases left unmatched: 13. The CDR3 totals 17 residues. The DNA for the CDR3 is TGCGCCAGCAGCCAAGGTATTATCGATGCGGGAGTAAATGAGCAGTTCTTC. Amino acid sequence: CASSQGIIDAGVNEQFF.

The V call is TRBV7-2, the J call TRBJ1-1; 7 nucleotides align to TRBD1. This CDR3 comprises 15 residues. Per the germline V gene, CDR1 is SGHTA and CDR2 is FQGNSA. The trim removed 5 bases at V and 2 bases at J, leaving 8 bases unmatched. CDR3 region: CASSIWTGANTEAFF. The CDR3 nucleotides are TGTGCCAGCAGCATATGGACAGGAGCAAACACTGAAGCTTTCTTT. Full variable domain (remainder filled in from reference TRBV7-2 and TRBJ1-1): GAGVSQSPSNKVTEKGKDVELRCDPISGHTALYWYRQSLGQGLEFLIYFQGNSAPDKSGLPSDRFSAERTGGSVSTLTIQRTQQEDSAVYLCASSIWTGANTEAFFGQGTRLTVV.

The chain recombines TRBV7-8 with TRBJ1-1; the match to TRBD1 covers 10 bases. V shed 5 bases, J shed 4 bases, and the junction held 7 bases outside the gene matches. The germline CDR1 and CDR2 sequences are SGHVS and FQNEAQ. CDR3 length equals 15 residues. The DNA for the CDR3 is TGTGCCAGCAGCACTTGGACAGGGGGGGCCACTGAAGCTTTCTTT. Residues: CASSTWTGGATEAFF.

The chain carries TRBV24-1 and TRBJ2-6, with a possible D match to TRBD1 (6 bases). The CDR3 loop spans 18 amino acids. Trimming left V 3 bases short and J 0 bases short, with 14 bases between. The germline V gene has CDR1 KGHDR and CDR2 SFDVKD. The CDR3, as DNA: TGTGCCACCAGTGATCCCGCAGGGGATGGCTCTGGGGCCAACGTCCTGACTTTC. Its protein is CATSDPAGDGSGANVLTF.

This clonotype turned up a few times. The gene calls are TRBV7-2 and TRBJ2-5; D remains ambiguous. Trimming took 3 bases from V and 4 from J, leaving 9 bases between them. The CDR3 has 13 residues. Germline V lookup: CDR1 SGHTA, CDR2 FQGNSA. The CDR3 loop is CASSFGPGETQYF. DNA of the CDR3: TGTGCCAGCAGCTTTGGGCCCGGAGAGACCCAGTACTTC.